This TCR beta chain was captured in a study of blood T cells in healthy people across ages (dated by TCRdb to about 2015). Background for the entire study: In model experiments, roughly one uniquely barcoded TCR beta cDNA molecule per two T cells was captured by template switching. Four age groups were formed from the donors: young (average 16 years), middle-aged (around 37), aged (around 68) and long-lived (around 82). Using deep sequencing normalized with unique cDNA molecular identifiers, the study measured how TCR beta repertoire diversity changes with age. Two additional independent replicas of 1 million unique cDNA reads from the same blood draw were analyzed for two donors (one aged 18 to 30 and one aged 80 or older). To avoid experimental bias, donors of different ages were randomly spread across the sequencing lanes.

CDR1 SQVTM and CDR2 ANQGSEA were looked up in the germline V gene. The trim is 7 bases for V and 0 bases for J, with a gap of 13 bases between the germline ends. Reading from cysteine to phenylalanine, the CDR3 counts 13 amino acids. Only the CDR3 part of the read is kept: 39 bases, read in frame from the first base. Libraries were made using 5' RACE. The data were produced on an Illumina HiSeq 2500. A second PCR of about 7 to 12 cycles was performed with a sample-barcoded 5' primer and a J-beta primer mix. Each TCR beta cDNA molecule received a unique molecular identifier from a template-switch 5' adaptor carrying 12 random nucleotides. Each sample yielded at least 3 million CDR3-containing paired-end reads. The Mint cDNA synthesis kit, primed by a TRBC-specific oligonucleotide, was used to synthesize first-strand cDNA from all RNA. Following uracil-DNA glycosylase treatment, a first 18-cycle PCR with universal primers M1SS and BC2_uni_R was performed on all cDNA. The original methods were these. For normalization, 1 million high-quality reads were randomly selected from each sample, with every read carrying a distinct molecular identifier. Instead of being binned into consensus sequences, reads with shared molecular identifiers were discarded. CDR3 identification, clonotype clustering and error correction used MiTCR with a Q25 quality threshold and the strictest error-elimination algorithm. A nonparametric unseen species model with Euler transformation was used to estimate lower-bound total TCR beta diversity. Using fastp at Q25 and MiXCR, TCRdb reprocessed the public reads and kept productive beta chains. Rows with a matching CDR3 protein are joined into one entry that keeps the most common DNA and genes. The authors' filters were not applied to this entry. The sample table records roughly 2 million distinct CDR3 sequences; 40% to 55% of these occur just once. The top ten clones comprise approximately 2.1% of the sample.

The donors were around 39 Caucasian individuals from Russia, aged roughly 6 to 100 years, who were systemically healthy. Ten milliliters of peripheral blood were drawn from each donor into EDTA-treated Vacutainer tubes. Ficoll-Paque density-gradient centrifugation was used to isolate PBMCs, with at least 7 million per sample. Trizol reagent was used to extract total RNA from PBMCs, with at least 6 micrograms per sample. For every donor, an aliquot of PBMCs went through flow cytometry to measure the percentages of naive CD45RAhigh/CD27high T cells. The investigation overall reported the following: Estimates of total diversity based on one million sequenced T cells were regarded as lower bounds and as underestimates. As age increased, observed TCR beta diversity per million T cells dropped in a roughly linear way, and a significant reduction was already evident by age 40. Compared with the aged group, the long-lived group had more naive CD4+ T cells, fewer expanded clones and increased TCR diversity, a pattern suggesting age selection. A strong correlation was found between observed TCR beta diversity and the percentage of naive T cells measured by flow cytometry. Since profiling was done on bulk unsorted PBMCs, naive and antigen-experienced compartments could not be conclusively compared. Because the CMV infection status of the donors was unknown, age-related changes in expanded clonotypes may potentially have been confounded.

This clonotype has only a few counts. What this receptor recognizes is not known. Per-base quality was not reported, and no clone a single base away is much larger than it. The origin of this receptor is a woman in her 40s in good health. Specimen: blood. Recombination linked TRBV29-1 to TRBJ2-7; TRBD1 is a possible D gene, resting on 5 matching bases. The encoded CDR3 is CSAKGLLSYEQYF. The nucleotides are TGCAGCGCCAAGGGGCTACTCTCCTACGAGCAGTACTTC.